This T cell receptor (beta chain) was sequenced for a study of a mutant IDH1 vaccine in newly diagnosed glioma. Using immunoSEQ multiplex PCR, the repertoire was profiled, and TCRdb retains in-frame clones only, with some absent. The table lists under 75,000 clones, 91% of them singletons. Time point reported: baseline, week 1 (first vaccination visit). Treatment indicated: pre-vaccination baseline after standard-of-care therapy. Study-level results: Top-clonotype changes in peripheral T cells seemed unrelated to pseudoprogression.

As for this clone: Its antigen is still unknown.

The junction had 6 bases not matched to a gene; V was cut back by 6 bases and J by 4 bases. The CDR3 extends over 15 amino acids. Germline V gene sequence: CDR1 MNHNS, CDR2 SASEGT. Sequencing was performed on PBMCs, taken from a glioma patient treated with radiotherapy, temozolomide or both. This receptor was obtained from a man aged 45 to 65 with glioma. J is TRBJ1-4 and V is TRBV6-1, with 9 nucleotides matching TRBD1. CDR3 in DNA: TGTGCCAGCAGGGGACAGGGCGGTCTTAATGAAAAACTGTTTTTT. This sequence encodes CASRGQGGLNEKLFF.